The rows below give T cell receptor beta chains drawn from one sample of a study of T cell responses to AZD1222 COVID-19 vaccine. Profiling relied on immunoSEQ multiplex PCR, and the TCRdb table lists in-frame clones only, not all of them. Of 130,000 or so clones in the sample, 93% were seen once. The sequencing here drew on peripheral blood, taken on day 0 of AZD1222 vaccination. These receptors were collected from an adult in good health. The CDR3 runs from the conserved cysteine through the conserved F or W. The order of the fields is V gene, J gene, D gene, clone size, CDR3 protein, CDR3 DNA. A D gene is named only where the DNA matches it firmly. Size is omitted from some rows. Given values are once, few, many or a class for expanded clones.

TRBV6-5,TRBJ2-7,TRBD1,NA,CASSYSPQGERQYF,TGTGCCAGCAGTTACTCCCCACAGGGGGAGAGGCAGTACTTC
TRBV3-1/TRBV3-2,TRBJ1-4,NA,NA,CASSPPTVIGKLFF,TGTGCCAGCAGCCCCCCGACGGTGATTGGAAAACTGTTTTTT
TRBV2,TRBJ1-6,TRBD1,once,CASRGDRDSPLHF,TGTGCCAGCAGGGGGGACAGGGATTCACCCCTCCACTTT
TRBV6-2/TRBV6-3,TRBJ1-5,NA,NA,CASSYWGNQPQHF,TGTGCCAGCAGTTACTGGGGTAATCAGCCCCAGCATTTT
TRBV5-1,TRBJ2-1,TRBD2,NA,CASSLSTSGGVPRSYNEQFF,TGCGCCAGCAGCTTGTCTACTAGCGGGGGCGTACCGAGGAGCTACAATGAGCAGTTCTTC
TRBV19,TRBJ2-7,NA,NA,CASSAAGSMAEQYF,TGTGCCAGTAGTGCGGCAGGCTCTATGGCGGAGCAGTACTTC
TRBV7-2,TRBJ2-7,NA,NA,CASKPETGMYAYEQYF,TGTGCCAGCAAACCAGAAACAGGGATGTACGCCTACGAGCAGTACTTC
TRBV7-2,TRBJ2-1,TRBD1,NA,CASSLTGTGGYEQFF,TGTGCCAGCAGCCTGACCGGGACAGGGGGCTATGAGCAGTTCTTC
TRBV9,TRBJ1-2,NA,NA,CASSVGSDRNYGYTF,TGTGCCAGCAGCGTAGGGTCCGACAGGAACTATGGCTACACCTTC
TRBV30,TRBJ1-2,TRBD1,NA,CAWNPDRDYGYTF,TGTGCCTGGAATCCCGACAGGGACTATGGCTACACCTTC
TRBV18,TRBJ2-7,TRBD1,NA,CASSPSSGQGAEQYF,TGTGCCAGCTCACCATCGTCTGGACAGGGGGCCGAGCAGTACTTC
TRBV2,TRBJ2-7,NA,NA,CASKEAGQDFYEQYF,TGTGCCAGCAAAGAGGCGGGTCAGGATTTCTACGAGCAGTACTTC
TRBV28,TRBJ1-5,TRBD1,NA,CASSTIRGARNQPQHF,TGTGCCAGCAGTACAATCAGGGGGGCACGCAATCAGCCCCAGCATTTT
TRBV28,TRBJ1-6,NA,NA,CATSRSPGGNSPLHF,TGTGCCACATCCCGATCCCCGGGGGGAAATTCACCCCTCCACTTT